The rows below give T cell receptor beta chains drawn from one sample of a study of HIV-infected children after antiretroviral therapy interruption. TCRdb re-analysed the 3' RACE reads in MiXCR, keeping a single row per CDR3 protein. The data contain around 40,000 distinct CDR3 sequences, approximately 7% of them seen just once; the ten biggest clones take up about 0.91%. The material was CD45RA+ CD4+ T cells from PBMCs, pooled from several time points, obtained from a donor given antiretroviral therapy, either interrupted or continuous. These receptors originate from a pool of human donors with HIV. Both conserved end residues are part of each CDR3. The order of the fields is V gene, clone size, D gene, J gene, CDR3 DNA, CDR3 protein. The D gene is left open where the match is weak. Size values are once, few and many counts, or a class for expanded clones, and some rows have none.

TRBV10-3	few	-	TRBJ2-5	TGTGCCATCAGTGTGGGAATTAGGGAGACCCAGTACTTC	CAISVGIRETQYF
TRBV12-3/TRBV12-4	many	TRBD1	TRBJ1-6	TGTGCCAGCAGTATTGGGACAGGGAACAATTCACCCCTCCACTTT	CASSIGTGNNSPLHF
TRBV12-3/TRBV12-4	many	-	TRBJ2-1	TGTGCCAGCAGTTTCTGGGGCTATGCTGAGCAGTTCTTC	CASSFWGYAEQFF
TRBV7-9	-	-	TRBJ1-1	TGTGCCAGCAGCTTACTTCCCTCGCACACTGAAGCTTTCTTT	CASSLLPSHTEAFF
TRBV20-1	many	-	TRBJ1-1	TGCAGTGCTGGGATGACCGGTGACACTGAAGCTTTCTTT	CSAGMTGDTEAFF
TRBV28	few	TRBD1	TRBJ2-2	TGTGCCAGCAGTTCCCTGACAGGGGTAACCGGGGAGCTGTTTTTT	CASSSLTGVTGELFF
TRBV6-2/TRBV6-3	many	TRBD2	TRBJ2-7	TGTGCCAGCAGTACCGGGACTAGAACCTACGAGCAGTACTTC	CASSTGTRTYEQYF
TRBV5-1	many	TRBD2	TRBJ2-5	TGCGCCAGCAGTTTGACTAGCGGCCAAGAGACCCAGTACTTC	CASSLTSGQETQYF
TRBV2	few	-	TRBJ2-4	TGTGCCAGCAGGAAGGGACTGGGAGCCAAAAACATTCAGTACTTC	CASRKGLGAKNIQYF
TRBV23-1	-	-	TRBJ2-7	TGTGCCAGCAGTTCCGCGGCCGGCTATTCCTACGAGCAGTACTTC	CASSSAAGYSYEQYF
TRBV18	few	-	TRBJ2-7	TGTGCCAGTACCCTAAGGGGGACGGGCAAAATTGGGAGCTCCTACGAGCAGTACTTC	CASTLRGTGKIGSSYEQYF
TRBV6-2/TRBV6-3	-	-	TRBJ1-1	TGTGCCAGCAGTTACTCGAACGAAGCTTTCTTT	CASSYSNEAFF
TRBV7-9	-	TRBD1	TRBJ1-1	TGTGCCAGCAGCAAACGACAGGGGCGGAACACTGAAGCTTTCTTT	CASSKRQGRNTEAFF
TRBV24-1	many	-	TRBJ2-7	TGTGCCACCAGTGATTTGAGGGACACTTCCTACGAGCAGTACTTC	CATSDLRDTSYEQYF
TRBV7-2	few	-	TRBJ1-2	TGTGCCAGCAGCTTCCCCAGGGGAAGCTACACCTTC	CASSFPRGSYTF